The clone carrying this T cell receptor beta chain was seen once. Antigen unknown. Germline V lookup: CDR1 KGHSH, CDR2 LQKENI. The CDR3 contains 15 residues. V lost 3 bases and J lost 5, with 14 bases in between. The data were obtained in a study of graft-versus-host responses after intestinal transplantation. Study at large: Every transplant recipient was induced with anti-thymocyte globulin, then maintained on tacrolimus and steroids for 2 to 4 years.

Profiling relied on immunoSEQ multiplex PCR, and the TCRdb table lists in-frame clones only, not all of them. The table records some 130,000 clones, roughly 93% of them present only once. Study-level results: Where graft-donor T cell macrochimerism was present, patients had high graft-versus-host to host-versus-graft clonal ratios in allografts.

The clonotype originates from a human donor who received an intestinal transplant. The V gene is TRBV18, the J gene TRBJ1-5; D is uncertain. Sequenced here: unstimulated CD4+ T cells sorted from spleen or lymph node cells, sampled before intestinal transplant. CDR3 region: CASSPRGISDQPQHF. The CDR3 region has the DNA TGTGCCAGCTCACCTCGAGGGATCAGCGATCAGCCCCAGCATTTT.